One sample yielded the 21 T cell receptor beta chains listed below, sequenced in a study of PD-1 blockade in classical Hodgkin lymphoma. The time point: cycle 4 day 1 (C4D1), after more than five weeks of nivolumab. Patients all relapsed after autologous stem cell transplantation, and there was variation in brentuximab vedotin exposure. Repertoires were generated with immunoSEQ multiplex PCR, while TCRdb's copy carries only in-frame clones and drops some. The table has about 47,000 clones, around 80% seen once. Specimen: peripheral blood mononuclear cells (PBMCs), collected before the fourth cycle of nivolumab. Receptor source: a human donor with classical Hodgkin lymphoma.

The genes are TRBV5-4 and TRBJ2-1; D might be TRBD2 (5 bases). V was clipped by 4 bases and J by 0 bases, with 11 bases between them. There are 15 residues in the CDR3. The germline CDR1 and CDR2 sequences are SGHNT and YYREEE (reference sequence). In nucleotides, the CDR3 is TGTGCCAGCAGCCGTTCCGGGATCTCCTACAATGAGCAGTTCTTC. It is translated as CASSRSGISYNEQFF. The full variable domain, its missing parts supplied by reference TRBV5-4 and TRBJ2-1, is ETGVTQSPTHLIKTRGQQVTLRCSSQSGHNTVSWYQQALGQGPQFIFQYYREEENGRGNFPPRFSGLQFPNYSSELNVNALELDDSALYLCASSRSGISYNEQFFGPGTRLTVL.

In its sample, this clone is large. CDR3 sequence: CASSVGGGPQETQYF. The CDR3, as DNA: TGTGCCAGCAGCGTAGGAGGGGGCCCCCAAGAGACCCAGTACTTC. The chain uses TRBV9 and TRBJ2-5, with 7 bases matching TRBD1. With 0 bases clipped from V and 1 base from J, the junction kept 3 bases outside the gene matches. The CDR3 length is 15 residues. CDR1 and CDR2 from the germline V gene are SGDLS and YYNGEE.

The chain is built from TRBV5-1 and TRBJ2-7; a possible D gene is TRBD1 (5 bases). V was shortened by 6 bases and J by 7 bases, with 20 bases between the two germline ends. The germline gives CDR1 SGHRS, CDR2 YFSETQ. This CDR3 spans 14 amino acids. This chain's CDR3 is CASKQSQGQREQYF. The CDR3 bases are TGCGCCAGCAAACAATCCCAGGGTCAAAGGGAGCAGTACTTC.

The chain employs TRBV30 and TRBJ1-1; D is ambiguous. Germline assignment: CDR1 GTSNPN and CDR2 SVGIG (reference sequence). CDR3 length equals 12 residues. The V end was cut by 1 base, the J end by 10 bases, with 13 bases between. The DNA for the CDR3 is TGTGCCTGGAGTGGAGAGGTGTTGGGAGCTTTCTTT. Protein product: CAWSGEVLGAFF.

CDR3 in DNA: TGTGCCAGCAGCCGACCCCTCCTAGACACAGATACGCAGTATTTT. This translates into CASSRPLLDTDTQYF. The gene calls are TRBV16 and TRBJ2-3; D unresolved. The CDR3 runs to 15 residues. Germline V gives CDR1 KGHSY, CDR2 FQNENV. V was cut by 4 bases and J by 2 bases, with 13 bases left in between. The variable domain in full, with the rest retrieved from reference TRBV16 and TRBJ2-3, is GEEVAQTPKHLVRGEGQKAKLYCAPIKGHSYVFWYQQVLKNEFKFLISFQNENVFDETGMPKERFSAKCLPNSPCSLEIQATKLEDSAVYFCASSRPLLDTDTQYFGPGTRLTVL.

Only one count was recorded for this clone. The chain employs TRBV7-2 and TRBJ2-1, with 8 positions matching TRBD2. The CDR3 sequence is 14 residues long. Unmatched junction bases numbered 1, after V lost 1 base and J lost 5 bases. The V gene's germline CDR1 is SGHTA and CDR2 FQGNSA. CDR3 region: CASSLDGGDNEQFF. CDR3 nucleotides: TGTGCCAGCAGCTTAGACGGGGGGGACAATGAGCAGTTCTTC.

The CDR3 DNA reads as TGTGCCAGCTTCCCGGCGCGAGGAAACACCATATATTTT. Translating gives CASFPARGNTIYF. The chain carries TRBV6-5 and TRBJ1-3; D is unclear. With 8 bases removed from V and 4 bases from J, the gap between germline ends came to 12 bases. Germline CDR1 reads MNHEY; CDR2 reads SVGAGI. The CDR3 has 13 amino acids.

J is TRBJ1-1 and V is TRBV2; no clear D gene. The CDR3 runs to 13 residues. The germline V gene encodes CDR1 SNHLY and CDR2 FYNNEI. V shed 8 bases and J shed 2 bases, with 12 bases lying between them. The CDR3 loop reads CASGLQTNTEAFF. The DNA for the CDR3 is TGTGCCAGCGGCCTACAGACCAACACTGAAGCTTTCTTT.

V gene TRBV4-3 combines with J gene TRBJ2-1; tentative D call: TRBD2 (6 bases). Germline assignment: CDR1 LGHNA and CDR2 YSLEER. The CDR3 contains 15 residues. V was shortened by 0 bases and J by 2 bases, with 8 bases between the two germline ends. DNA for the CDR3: TGCGCCAGCAGCCAAGAGCGACTAGCCTACAATGAGCAGTTCTTC. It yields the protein CASSQERLAYNEQFF.

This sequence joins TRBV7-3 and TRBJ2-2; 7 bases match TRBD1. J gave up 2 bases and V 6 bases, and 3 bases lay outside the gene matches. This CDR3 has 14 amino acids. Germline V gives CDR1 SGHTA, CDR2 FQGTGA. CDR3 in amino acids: CASSRDSNTGELFF. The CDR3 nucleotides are TGTGCCAGCAGTCGGGACAGTAACACCGGGGAGCTGTTTTTT.

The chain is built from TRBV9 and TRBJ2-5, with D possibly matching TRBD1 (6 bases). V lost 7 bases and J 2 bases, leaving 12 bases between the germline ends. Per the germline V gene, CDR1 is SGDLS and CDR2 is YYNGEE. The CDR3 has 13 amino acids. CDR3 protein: CASGRQAQETQYF. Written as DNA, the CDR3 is TGTGCCAGCGGAAGACAGGCTCAAGAGACCCAGTACTTC.

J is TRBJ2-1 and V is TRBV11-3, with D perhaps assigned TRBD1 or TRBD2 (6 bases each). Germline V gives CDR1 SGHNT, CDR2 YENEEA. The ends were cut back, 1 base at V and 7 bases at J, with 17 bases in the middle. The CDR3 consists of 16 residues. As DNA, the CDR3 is TGTGCCAGCAGCTTAGTCCAGGGGCGGGACCAAAATGAGCAGTTCTTC. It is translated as CASSLVQGRDQNEQFF.

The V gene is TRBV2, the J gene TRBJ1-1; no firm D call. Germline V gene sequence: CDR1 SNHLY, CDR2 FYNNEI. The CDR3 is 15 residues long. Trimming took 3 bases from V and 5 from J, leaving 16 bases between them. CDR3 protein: CASSDIGEGGTEAFF. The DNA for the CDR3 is TGTGCCAGCAGTGATATCGGGGAGGGTGGGACTGAAGCTTTCTTT.

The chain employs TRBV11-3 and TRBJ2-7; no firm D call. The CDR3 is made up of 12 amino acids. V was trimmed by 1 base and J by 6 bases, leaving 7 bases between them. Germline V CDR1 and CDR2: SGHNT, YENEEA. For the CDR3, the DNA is TGTGCCAGCAGCTTAGCCAGCCCCGAGCAGTACTTC. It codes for CASSLASPEQYF.

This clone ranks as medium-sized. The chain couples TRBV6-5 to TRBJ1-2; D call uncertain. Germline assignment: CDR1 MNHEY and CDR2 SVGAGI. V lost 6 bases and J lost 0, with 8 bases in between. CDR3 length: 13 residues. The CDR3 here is CASSPQANYGYTF. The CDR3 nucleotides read TGTGCCAGCAGCCCCCAGGCTAACTATGGCTACACCTTC.

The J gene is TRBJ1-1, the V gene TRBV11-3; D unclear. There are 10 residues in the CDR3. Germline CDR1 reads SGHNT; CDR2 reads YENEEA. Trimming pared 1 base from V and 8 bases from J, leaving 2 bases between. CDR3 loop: CASSLAEAFF. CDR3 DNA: TGTGCCAGCAGCTTAGCCGAAGCTTTCTTT.

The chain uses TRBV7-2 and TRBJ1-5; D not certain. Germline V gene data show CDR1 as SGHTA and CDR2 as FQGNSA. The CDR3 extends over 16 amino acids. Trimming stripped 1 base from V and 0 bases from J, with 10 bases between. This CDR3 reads CASSLGPPFSNQPQHF. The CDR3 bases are TGTGCCAGCAGCTTAGGTCCACCCTTTAGCAATCAGCCCCAGCATTTT.

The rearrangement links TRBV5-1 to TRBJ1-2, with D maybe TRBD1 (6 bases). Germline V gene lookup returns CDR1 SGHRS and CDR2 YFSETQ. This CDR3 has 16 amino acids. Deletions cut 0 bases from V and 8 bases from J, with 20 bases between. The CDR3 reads CASSLEGTGKVQGYTF. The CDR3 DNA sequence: TGCGCCAGCAGCTTGGAAGGAACAGGGAAGGTTCAAGGCTACACCTTC. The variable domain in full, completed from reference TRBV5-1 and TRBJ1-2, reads KAGVTQTPRYLIKTRGQQVTLSCSPISGHRSVSWYQQTPGQGLQFLFEYFSETQRNKGNFPGRFSGRQFSNSRSEMNVSTLELGDSALYLCASSLEGTGKVQGYTFGSGTRLTVV.

The CDR3 is CASSLSGLAGSDTQYF. CDR3 nucleotide sequence: TGTGCCAGCAGCCTATCGGGACTAGCGGGATCCGATACGCAGTATTTT. This rearrangement joins TRBV5-4 to TRBJ2-3, with 13 bases lining up with TRBD2. The CDR3 is 16 residues long. Trimming took 4 bases from V and 6 from J; bases not matched to a gene: 8. Germline values: CDR1 SGHNT, CDR2 YYREEE (reference sequence). Full variable domain (outside the CDR3, taken from reference TRBV5-4 and TRBJ2-3): ETGVTQSPTHLIKTRGQQVTLRCSSQSGHNTVSWYQQALGQGPQFIFQYYREEENGRGNFPPRFSGLQFPNYSSELNVNALELDDSALYLCASSLSGLAGSDTQYFGPGTRLTVL.

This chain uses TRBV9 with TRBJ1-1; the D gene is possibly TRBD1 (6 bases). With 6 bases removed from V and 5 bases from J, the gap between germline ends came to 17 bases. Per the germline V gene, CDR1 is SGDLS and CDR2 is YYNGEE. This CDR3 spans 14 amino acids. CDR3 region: CASNKGGRETEAFF. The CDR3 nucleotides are TGTGCCAGCAACAAGGGGGGGCGAGAGACTGAAGCTTTCTTT.

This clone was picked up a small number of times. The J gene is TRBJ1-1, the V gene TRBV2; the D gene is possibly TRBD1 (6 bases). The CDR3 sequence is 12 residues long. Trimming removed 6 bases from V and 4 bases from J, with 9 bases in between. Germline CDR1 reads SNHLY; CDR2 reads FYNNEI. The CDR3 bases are TGTGCCAGCAGATCAGGGGTCACTGAAGCTTTCTTT. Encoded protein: CASRSGVTEAFF.